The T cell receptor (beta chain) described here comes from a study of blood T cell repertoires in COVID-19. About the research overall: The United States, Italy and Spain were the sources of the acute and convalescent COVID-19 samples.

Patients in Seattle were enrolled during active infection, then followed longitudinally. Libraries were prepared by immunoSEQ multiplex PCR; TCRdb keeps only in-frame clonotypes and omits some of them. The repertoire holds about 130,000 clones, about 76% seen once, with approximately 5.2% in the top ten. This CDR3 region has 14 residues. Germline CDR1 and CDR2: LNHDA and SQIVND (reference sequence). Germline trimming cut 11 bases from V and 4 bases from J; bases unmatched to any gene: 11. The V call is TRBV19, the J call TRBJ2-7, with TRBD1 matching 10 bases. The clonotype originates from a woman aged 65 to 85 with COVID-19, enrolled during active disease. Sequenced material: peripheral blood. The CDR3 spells CAEPWGQGWYEQYF. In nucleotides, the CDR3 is TGTGCCGAACCTTGGGGACAGGGGTGGTACGAGCAGTACTTC.